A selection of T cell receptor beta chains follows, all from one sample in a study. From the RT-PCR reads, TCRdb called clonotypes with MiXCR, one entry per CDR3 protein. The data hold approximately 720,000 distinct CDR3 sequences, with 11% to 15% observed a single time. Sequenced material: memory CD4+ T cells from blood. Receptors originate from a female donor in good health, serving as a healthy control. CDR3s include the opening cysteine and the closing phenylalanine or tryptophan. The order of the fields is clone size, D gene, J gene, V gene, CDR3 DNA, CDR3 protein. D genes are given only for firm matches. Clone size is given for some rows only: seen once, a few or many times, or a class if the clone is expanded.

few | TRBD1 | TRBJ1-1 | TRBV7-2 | TGTGCCAGCAGGGTGACAGGGGTGGGCACTGAAGCTTTCTTT | CASRVTGVGTEAFF
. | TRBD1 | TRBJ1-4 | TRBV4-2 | TGTGCCAGCAGTTTAGGGACAGGGGATCGAGAAAAACTGTTTTTT | CASSLGTGDREKLFF
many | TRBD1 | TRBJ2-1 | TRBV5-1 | TGCGCCAGCAAAGGACAGGAGCATAGCCACTTC | CASKGQEHSHF
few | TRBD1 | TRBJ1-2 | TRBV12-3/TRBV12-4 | TGTGCCAGCAGCATTGAGACAGGGGAGAGCTACACCTTC | CASSIETGESYTF
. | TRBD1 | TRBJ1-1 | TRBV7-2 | TGTGCCAGCAGCCTAGCTTCCCCGGGACAGGGGGAAACTTTCTTT | CASSLASPGQGETFF
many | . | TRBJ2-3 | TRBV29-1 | TGCAGCGTTGACAGGGGGGAGCCAGATACGCAGTATTTT | CSVDRGEPDTQYF
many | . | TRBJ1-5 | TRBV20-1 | TGCAGTGCTAGAGGGCAGGCAAATCAGCCCCAGCATTTT | CSARGQANQPQHF
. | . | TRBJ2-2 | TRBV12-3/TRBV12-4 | TGTGCCAGCAGGACCTCGGGATTCGAGCTAAACACCGGGGAGCTGTTTTTT | CASRTSGFELNTGELFF
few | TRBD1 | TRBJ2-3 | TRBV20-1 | TGCAGTGCTAGACCGGGACAGACTAGCACAGATACGCAGTATTTT | CSARPGQTSTDTQYF
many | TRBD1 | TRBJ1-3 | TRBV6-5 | TGTGCCAGCAGTAGAACCGGGACAGGAGGGTCTGGAAACACCATATATTTT | CASSRTGTGGSGNTIYF
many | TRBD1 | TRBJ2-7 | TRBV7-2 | TGTGCCAGCGGCCACCCCCCTGGGGGACAGGGAGACGAGCAGTACTTC | CASGHPPGGQGDEQYF
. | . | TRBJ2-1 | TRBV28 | TGTGCCAGCACCCAAGGGGGGGGCTCCTACAATGAGCAGTTCTTC | CASTQGGGSYNEQFF
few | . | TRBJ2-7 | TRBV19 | TGTGCCAGTAGTATCGTTGGGGCCTACGAGCAGTACTTC | CASSIVGAYEQYF
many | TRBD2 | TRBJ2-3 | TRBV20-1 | TGCAGTGCTAGACCTAGCGGGAGGGCCGGGAGCACAGATACGCAGTATTTT | CSARPSGRAGSTDTQYF
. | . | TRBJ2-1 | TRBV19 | TGTGCCAGTACCAGGGACCGAGCGAGCTCCTACAATGAGCAGTTCTTC | CASTRDRASSYNEQFF
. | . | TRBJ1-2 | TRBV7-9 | TGTGCCAGCAGCACCCCGGACAGCACAATCTATGGCTACACCTTC | CASSTPDSTIYGYTF
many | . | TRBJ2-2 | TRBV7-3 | TGTGCCAGCAGCCCCAACGGGGGGCTAGCAGCCGGGGAGCTGTTTTTT | CASSPNGGLAAGELFF
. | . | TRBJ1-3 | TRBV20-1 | TGCAGTGCTTTCGACCCCTCTGGAAACACCATATATTTT | CSAFDPSGNTIYF
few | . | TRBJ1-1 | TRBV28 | TGTGCCAGCAGTTTGCAGGGTTGGGGGAACACTGAAGCTTTCTTT | CASSLQGWGNTEAFF
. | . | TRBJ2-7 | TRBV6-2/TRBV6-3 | TGTGCCAGCAGTGCCTGGGGCGGCTCTTACGAGCAGTACTTC | CASSAWGGSYEQYF
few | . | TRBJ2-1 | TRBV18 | TGTGCCAGCTCACATTCTAGCGCCTCCTACAATGAGCAGTTCTTC | CASSHSSASYNEQFF
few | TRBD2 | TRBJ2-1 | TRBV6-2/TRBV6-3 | TGTGCCAGCAGTTATAGCGGGAGGCCCTCCTACAATGAGCAGTTCTTC | CASSYSGRPSYNEQFF
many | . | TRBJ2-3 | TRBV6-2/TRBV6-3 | TGTGCCAGCAGCCGGACTACAGCCCGTCCGCAGTATTTT | CASSRTTARPQYF
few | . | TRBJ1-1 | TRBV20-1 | TGCAGTGCTAGACGGGGACAAACGAACACTGAAGCTTTCTTT | CSARRGQTNTEAFF
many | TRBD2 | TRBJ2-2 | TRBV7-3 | TGTGCCAGCAGCTCCAGAGCGGGATCGAACACCGGGGAGCTGTTTTTT | CASSSRAGSNTGELFF
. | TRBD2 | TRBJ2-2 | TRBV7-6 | TGTGCCAGCAGCTTCTCCCTGACTAGCGGAAACACCGGGGAGCTGTTTTTT | CASSFSLTSGNTGELFF
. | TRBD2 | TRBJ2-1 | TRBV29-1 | TGCAGCGTAGCTAGCGGGTCCTACAATGAGCAGTTCTTC | CSVASGSYNEQFF
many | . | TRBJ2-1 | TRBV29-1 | TGCAGCGTTTCAGGGGGGGGGCCCGGCGATGAGCAGTTCTTC | CSVSGGGPGDEQFF
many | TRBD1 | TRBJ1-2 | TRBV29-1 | TGCAGCGTTGAAACAGGGGGATACTATGGCTACACCTTC | CSVETGGYYGYTF
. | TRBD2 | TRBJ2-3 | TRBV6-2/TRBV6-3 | TGTGCCAGCAGTTACTCTAGCGGGAGTACAGATACGCAGTATTTT | CASSYSSGSTDTQYF
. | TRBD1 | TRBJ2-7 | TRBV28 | TGTGCCAGCAGCCTTATACCGGGACAGGGGGAAGTGGAGCAGTACTTC | CASSLIPGQGEVEQYF
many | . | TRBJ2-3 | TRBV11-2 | TGTGCCAGCAGCTTGGACCTCCGAGATACGCAGTATTTT | CASSLDLRDTQYF
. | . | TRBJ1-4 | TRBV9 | TGTGCCAGCAGCGTATCTAACCTGGGCGGGACCACGAATGAAAAACTGTTTTTT | CASSVSNLGGTTNEKLFF
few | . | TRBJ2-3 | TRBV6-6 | TGTGCTAGCAGGGACACAGGGTCAGGTGCAGATACGCAGTATTTT | CASRDTGSGADTQYF
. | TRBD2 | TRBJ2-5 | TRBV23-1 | TGCGCCCCCAGTTTACTAGCGGGCCGAGGCGGGGAGACCCAGTACTTC | CAPSLLAGRGGETQYF
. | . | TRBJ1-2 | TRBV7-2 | TGTGCCAGCAGCTTAGAAATAGGTTTAGGCTACACCTTC | CASSLEIGLGYTF
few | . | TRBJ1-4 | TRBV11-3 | TGTGCCAGCAGCCCCCGTAAGGGGAGACAAATCGGGCCAGAAAAACTGTTTTTT | CASSPRKGRQIGPEKLFF
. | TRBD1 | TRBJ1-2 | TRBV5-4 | TGTGCCAGCAGCCCGGGGACAGGGGGTGGTAACTATGGCTACACCTTC | CASSPGTGGGNYGYTF
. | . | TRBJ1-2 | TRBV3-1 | TGTGCCAGCAGCCAAACTTCTGGGGGAGACTATGGCTACACCTTC | CASSQTSGGDYGYTF
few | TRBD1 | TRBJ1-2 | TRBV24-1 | TGTGCCACCAGTTTATCGGGACAGACCTATGGCTACACCTTC | CATSLSGQTYGYTF
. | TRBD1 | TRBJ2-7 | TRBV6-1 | TGTGCCAGCAGTGAACGGGACAGGGGCTTCTACGAGCAGTACTTC | CASSERDRGFYEQYF
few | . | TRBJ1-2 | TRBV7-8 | TGTGCCAGCAGCTTAGGAGGGCGCTTTTCTGGCTACACCTTC | CASSLGGRFSGYTF